The 8 T cell receptor beta chains given below trace back to one sample, sequenced in a study of blood T cell repertoires in COVID-19. Clones were read by immunoSEQ multiplex PCR, and TCRdb kept only the in-frame ones, dropping some. The sample includes around 82,000 clones, over 75% of them seen just once. Sample: peripheral blood. These receptors all stem from a man aged 45-60 years with COVID-19, enrolled during active disease.

The chain links TRBV19 to TRBJ1-4, with 7 positions matching TRBD1. The CDR3 contains 15 residues. Trimming took 7 bases from V and 4 from J; bases not matched to a gene: 9. Germline CDR1 is LNHDA and CDR2 is SQIVND (reference sequence). CDR3 protein: CASTPGQADNEKLFF. The DNA of the CDR3 is TGTGCCAGTACCCCCGGACAGGCTGATAATGAAAAACTGTTTTTT.

This clone showed up just once. V is TRBV28 and J is TRBJ2-7; TRBD1 agrees at 8 bases. Germline V lookup: CDR1 MDHEN, CDR2 SYDVKM. The CDR3 covers 17 residues. Trimming took 4 bases from V and 1 from J; bases not matched to a gene: 12. The CDR3 region has the DNA TGTGCCAGCAGTTCCCCGAGGTCTGGACAGGGATCCTACGAGCAGTACTTC. It yields the protein CASSSPRSGQGSYEQYF.

This clone has more than one count but fewer than ten. The chain has TRBV28 and TRBJ2-7; TRBD2 might be the D (7 bases). The CDR3 totals 13 residues. CDR1 is MDHEN and CDR2 is SYDVKM in the germline V gene. Trimming took 6 bases from V and 0 from J, leaving 9 bases between them. The CDR3 DNA follows: TGTGCCAGCAGACGGGGGGCCTCCTACGAGCAGTACTTC. Its translation is CASRRGASYEQYF. Based on the CDR3 plus reference TRBV28 and TRBJ2-7, the full variable domain is DVKVTQSSRYLVKRTGEKVFLECVQDMDHENMFWYRQDPGLGLRLIYFSYDVKMKEKGDIPEGYSVSREKKERFSLILESASTNQTSMYLCASRRGASYEQYFGPGTRLTVT.

This chain links TRBV18 with TRBJ1-3; perhaps TRBD1 as D (6 bases). Germline loops: CDR1 KGHSH, CDR2 LQKENI. Trimming removed 3 bases from V and 2 bases from J, with 11 bases in between. The CDR3 totals 15 residues. The CDR3 sequence is CASSPGRGPGNTIYF. CDR3 DNA sequence: TGTGCCAGCTCACCGGGCAGGGGACCTGGAAACACCATATATTTT.

The chain employs TRBV6-5 and TRBJ1-5; 9 bases agree with TRBD1. The length of the CDR3 is 16 residues. Trimming cost V 4 bases and J 2 bases; bases outside gene matches: 6. CDR1 and CDR2 (germline): MNHEY, SVGAGI. The CDR3 region is CASSLQGATGNQPQHF. The CDR3 DNA is TGTGCCAGCAGTTTACAGGGGGCTACGGGCAATCAGCCCCAGCATTTT.

This clone came up once. The chain links TRBV4-2 to TRBJ1-1, with D uncertain. Per germline, CDR1 LGHNA and CDR2 YNFKEQ. V lost 0 bases and J lost 5, with 7 bases in between. The CDR3 has 13 residues. CDR3 coding DNA: TGTGCCAGCAGCCAAGACCGCGGGACTGAAGCTTTCTTT. Amino acid sequence: CASSQDRGTEAFF.

This clone was counted a few times. V gene TRBV4-1 combines with J gene TRBJ2-7; 7 nucleotides line up with TRBD2. The CDR3 has 15 amino acids. Germline V gene sequence: CDR1 MGHRA, CDR2 YSYEKL. Unmatched junction bases numbered 10, after V lost 1 base and J lost 7 bases. CDR3 nucleotides: TGCGCCAGCAGCCAAGTCGGGGAGGGGCCTCAGGAGCAGTACTTC. Translating it yields CASSQVGEGPQEQYF.

The chain has TRBV20-1 and TRBJ1-5; D perhaps matches TRBD1 (6 bases). The CDR3 covers 15 residues. Germline V gene data show CDR1 as DFQATT and CDR2 as SNEGSKA (reference sequence). Trimming shortened V by 3 bases and J by 2 bases, and 14 bases separated the two germline ends. The CDR3 loop is CSASIRGIRNQPQHF. CDR3 coding DNA: TGCAGTGCTAGTATCAGGGGTATTCGCAATCAGCCCCAGCATTTT.